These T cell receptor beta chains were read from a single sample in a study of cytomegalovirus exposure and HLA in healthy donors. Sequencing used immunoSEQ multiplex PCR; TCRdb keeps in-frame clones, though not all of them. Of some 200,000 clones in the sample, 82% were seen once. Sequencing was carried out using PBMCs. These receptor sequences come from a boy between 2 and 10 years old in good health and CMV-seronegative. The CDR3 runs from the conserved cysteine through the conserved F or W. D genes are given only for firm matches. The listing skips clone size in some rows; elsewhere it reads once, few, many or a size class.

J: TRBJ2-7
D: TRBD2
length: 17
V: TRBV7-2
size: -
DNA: TGTGCCAGCAGCTTAGTGTCAGGTGGACTAGCGTTATACGAGCAGTACTTC
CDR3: CASSLVSGGLALYEQYF

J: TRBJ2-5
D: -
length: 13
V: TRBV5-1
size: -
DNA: TGCGCCAGCAGCTTGGGGGCGGGGGAGACCCAGTACTTC
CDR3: CASSLGAGETQYF

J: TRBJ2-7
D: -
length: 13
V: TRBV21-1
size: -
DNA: TGTGCCAGCAGCAAAGTGGGCCTCCGCGAGCAGTACTTC
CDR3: CASSKVGLREQYF

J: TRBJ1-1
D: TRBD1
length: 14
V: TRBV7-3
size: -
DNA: TGTGCCAGCAGCTTGGGACAGGGGGCGACTGAAGCTTTCTTT
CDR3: CASSLGQGATEAFF

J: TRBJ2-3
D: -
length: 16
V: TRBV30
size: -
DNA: TGTGCCTGGAGTGTAAAAGCAGGGTATTTTCCAGATACGCAGTATTTT
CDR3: CAWSVKAGYFPDTQYF

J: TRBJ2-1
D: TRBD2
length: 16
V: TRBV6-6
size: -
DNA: TGTGCCAGCGGAATACTAGCGGGGGGGAGGAACAATGAGCAGTTCTTC
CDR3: CASGILAGGRNNEQFF

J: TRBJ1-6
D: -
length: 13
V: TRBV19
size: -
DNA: TGTGCCAGTTGTTGGTCCCCGGATTCACCCCTCCACTTT
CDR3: CASCWSPDSPLHF

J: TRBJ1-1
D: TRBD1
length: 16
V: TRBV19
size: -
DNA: TGTGCCAGTAGTCCGGGGACTTGGACAGGGGGCACTGAAGCTTTCTTT
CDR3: CASSPGTWTGGTEAFF

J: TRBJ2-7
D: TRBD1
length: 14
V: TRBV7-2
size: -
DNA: TGTGCCAGCAGCTCACGACAGGGTTATTACGAGCAGTACTTC
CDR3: CASSSRQGYYEQYF

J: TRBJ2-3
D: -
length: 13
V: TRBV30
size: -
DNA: TGTGCCTGGAGTGTACCTTCCGGGAATACGCAGTATTTT
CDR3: CAWSVPSGNTQYF

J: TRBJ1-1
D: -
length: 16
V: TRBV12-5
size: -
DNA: TGTGCTAGTGGTTTGGTACTCGGTCCAGGCAACACTGAAGCTTTCTTT
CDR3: CASGLVLGPGNTEAFF

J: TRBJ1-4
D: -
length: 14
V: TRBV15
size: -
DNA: TGTGCCACCAGCATGGGAAGGGGGAACGAAAAACTGTTTTTT
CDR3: CATSMGRGNEKLFF

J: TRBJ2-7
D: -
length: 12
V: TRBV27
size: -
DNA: TGTGCCAGCTCAGGGGGGACCTACGAGCAGTACTTC
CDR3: CASSGGTYEQYF

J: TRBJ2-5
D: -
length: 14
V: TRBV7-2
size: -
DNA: TGTGCCAGCAGCTTAGTTCAACGTCGGGAGACCCAGTACTTC
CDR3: CASSLVQRRETQYF

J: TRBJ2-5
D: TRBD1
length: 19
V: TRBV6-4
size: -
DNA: TGTGCCAGCGGGGCCGGCGGACAGGAGCCGGTTCGGCTAAAAGAGACCCAGTACTTC
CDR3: CASGAGGQEPVRLKETQYF

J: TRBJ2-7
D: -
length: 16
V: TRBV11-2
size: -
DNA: TGTGCCAGCAGCTTGTCCCCCGGGACTCCCGCCTACGAGCAGTACTTC
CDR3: CASSLSPGTPAYEQYF

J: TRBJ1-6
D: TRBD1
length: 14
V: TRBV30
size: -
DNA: TGTGCCTGGAGTCTTCGGGACAGAGATTCACCCCTCCACTTT
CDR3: CAWSLRDRDSPLHF

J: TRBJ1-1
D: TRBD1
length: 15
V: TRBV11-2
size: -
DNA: TGTGCCAGCAGCTTACGACCGAGGGGGCTCACTGAAGCTTTCTTT
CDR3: CASSLRPRGLTEAFF

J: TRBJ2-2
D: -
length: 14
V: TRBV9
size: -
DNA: TGTGCCAGCAGCCTGCAGGGGAACACCGGGGAGCTGTTTTTT
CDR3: CASSLQGNTGELFF

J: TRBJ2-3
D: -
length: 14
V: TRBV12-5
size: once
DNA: TGTGCTAGTGGTTTCAGGGCAGGCACAGATACGCAGTATTTT
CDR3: CASGFRAGTDTQYF

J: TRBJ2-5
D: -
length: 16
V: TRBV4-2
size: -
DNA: TGTGCCAGCAGCCAAGCTTCCTCCTTGAGCCAAGAGACCCAGTACTTC
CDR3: CASSQASSLSQETQYF

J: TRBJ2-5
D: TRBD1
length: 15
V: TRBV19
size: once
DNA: TGTGCCAGTAGTATTCCAACTGACAGGGGAGAGACCCAGTACTTC
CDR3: CASSIPTDRGETQYF

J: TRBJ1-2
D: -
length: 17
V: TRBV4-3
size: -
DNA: TGCGCCAGCAGCCAAGATTTTTCAACTCAGGGTATTGTAGGCTACACCTTC
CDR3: CASSQDFSTQGIVGYTF

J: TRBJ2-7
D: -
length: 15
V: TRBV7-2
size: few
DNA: TGTGCCAGCAGCCCATCTGGGACAATTTCCTACGAGCAGTACTTC
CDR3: CASSPSGTISYEQYF

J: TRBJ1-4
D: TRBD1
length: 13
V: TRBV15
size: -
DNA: TGTGCCACCACAGACAGGGGGCAGGAAAAACTGTTTTTT
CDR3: CATTDRGQEKLFF

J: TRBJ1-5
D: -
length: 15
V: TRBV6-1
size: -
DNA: TGTGCCAGCAGTGATAGGGGGTATAGCAATCAGCCCCAGCATTTT
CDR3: CASSDRGYSNQPQHF

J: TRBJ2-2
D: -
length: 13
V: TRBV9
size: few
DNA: TGTGCCAGCAGCTCGGAGGGGCACCGGGAGCTGTTTTTT
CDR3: CASSSEGHRELFF

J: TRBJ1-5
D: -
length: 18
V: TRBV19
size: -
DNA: TGTGCCAGTAGTATTTCCGTACAGGGCCCCTATAGCAATCAGCCCCAGCATTTT
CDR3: CASSISVQGPYSNQPQHF

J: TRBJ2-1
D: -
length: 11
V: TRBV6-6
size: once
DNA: TGTGCCAGCAGTTATATCGGTGAGCAGTTCTTC
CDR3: CASSYIGEQFF

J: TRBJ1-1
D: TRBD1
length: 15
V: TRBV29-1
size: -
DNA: TGCAGCGTTGACGGCGACAGGGGAGGGAACACTGAAGCTTTCTTT
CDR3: CSVDGDRGGNTEAFF

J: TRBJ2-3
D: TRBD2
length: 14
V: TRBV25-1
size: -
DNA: TGTGCCAGCAGACGCTCCGGGGGGACCCATACGCAGTATTTT
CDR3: CASRRSGGTHTQYF

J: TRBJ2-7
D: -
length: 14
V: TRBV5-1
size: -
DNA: TGCGCCAGCAGCTTGTTTTATGAGGGAGGCGAGCAGTACTTC
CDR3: CASSLFYEGGEQYF

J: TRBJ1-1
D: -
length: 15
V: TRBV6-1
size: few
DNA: TGTGCCAGCAGTGCGGGACATTTAATTTATATGGTAGCTTTCTTT
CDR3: CASSAGHLIYMVAFF

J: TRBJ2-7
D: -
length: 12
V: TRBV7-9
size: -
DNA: TGTGCCAGCAGCTTAGACACCTACGAGCAGTACTTC
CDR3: CASSLDTYEQYF

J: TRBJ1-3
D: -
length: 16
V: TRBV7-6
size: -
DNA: TGTGCCAGCAGCTTAGAAACAAGGACAGTTAGAAACACCATATATTTT
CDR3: CASSLETRTVRNTIYF

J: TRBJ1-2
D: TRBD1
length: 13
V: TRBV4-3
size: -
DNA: TGCGCCAGCAGCCGCCAAACAGGGGAATTTTACACCTTC
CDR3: CASSRQTGEFYTF

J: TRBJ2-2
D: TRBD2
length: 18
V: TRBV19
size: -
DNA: TGTGCCAGTAGTAAACCCGGCCTAGCGGGGACGCGGACCGGGGAGCTGTTTTTT
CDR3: CASSKPGLAGTRTGELFF

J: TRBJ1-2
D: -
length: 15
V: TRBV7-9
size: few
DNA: TGTGCCAGCAGCCCCGCGGTTGGCGGCGGTATTGGCTACACCTTC
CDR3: CASSPAVGGGIGYTF

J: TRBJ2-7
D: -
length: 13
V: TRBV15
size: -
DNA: TGTGCCACCTCTCTTCCTTCCCGGTACGAGCAGTACTTC
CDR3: CATSLPSRYEQYF

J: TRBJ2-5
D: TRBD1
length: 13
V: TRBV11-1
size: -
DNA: TGTGCCAGCAGCTTCGCAGGGGGAGAGACCCAGTACTTC
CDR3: CASSFAGGETQYF

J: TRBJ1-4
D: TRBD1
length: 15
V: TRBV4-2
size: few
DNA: TGTGCCAGCAGCGCCTGGGACAGGGGCGATGAAAAACTGTTTTTT
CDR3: CASSAWDRGDEKLFF

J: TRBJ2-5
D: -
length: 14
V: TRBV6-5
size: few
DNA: TGTGCCAGCAGTCACGATCTTCGCCAGGAGACCCAGTACTTC
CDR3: CASSHDLRQETQYF

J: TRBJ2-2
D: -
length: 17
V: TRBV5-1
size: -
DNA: TGCGCCAGCAGCAAAACCCTAAACAGCGGCAACACCGGGGAGCTGTTTTTT
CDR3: CASSKTLNSGNTGELFF

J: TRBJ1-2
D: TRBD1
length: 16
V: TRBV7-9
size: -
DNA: TGTGCCAGCAGCTCTAGCTTGGGCAGGGGGCCGCATGGCTACACCTTC
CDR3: CASSSSLGRGPHGYTF

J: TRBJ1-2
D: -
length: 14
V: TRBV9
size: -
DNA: TGTGCCAGCAGCGTAGAGGGGTGGGGCTATGGCTACACCTTC
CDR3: CASSVEGWGYGYTF

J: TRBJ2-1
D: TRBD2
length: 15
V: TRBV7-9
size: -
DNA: TGTGCCAGCAGCCCCAGCGGGAGTCCGGGAAATGAGCAGTTCTTC
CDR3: CASSPSGSPGNEQFF

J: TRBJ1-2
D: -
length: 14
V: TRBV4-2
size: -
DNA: TGTGCCAGCAGCCAAGGGTATGAGGCGAAAGGCTACACCTTC
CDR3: CASSQGYEAKGYTF

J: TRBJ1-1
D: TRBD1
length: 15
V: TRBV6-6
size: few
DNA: TGTGCCAGCAGTTACCCTGCACAGGGGACTACTGAAGCTTTCTTT
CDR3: CASSYPAQGTTEAFF

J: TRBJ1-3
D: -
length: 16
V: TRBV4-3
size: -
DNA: TGCGCCAGCAGCCAACACAGGTTAGAACACGGAAACACCATATATTTT
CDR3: CASSQHRLEHGNTIYF

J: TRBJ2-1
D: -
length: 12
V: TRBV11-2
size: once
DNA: TGTGCCAGCAGTCCGACGGGTAATGAGCAGTTCTTC
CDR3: CASSPTGNEQFF

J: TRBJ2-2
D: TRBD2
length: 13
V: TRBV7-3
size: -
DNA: TGTGCCAGCAGCCCCTGGGGGGGTGGGGAGCTGTTTTTT
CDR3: CASSPWGGGELFF

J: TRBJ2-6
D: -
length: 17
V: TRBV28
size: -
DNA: TGTGCCAGCAGTTTGGGCAGGGTCAGCTCTGGGGCCAACGTCCTGACTTTC
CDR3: CASSLGRVSSGANVLTF

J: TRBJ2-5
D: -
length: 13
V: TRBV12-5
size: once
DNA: TGTGCTAGTGGTTCATCAGGGTCTGAGACCCAGTACTTC
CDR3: CASGSSGSETQYF

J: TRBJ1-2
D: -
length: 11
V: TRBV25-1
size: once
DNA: TGTGCCAGCAGTGACCCCGGTGGCTACACCTTC
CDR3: CASSDPGGYTF